This TCR beta chain was profiled in a study of cytotoxic CD8 clonotypes in ibrutinib-treated CLL. The table came from immunoSEQ multiplex PCR; TCRdb's copy has only in-frame clones and leaves some out. This table has more than 110,000 clones, around 80% appearing once. There are 12 residues in the CDR3. Trimming took 4 bases from V and 5 from J, leaving 9 bases between them. CDR1 is SQVTM, CDR2 ANQGSEA, per germline. The gene calls are TRBV29-1 and TRBJ2-1; D unresolved. This TCR derives from a human donor with chronic lymphocytic leukemia. The source was PBMCs, collected after 36 months of ibrutinib treatment. The CDR3 DNA reads as TGCAGCGTTGGAAATCGCAACAATGAGCAGTTCTTC. Amino acid sequence: CSVGNRNNEQFF.